The following is a T cell receptor (beta chain) sequence with its context. It has no known antigen specificity. Per-nucleotide qualities are absent, and no much larger clonotype sits a single base away. This sample was included in a study of beta chain features in type 1 diabetes (dated by TCRdb to 2016 to 2018). With respect to the entire study: Mean age, gender distribution, total cell number and subset yield did not differ between patients and healthy donors. Naive and central memory subsets were obtained from all 28 donors, but regulatory and stem cell-like memory subsets were isolated from only 8 patients and 8 healthy donors. A total of about 100,000,000 sorted cells were examined across all samples, and RNA yield correlated strongly with the number of cells per subset. The study compared TCRB repertoires of sorted circulating CD4+ T cell subsets between recently diagnosed type 1 diabetes patients and matched healthy donors.

V lost 3 bases and J lost 3 bases; the stretch between them is 6 bases long. As encoded in the germline V gene, CDR1 is SGHAT while CDR2 is FQNNGV. The CDR3 sequence holds 12 residues, the cysteine and phenylalanine included. Only the CDR3 part of the read is kept: 36 bases, read in frame from the first base. Each donor gave one peripheral blood draw, approximately 100 mL on average, collected into heparinised tubes. A BD FACSAria II was used to sort naive, central memory, regulatory and stem cell-like memory CD4+ T cells with a panel that included CD45RO, CCR7, CD25, CD127, CD95 and CD27. A purity above 95% was achieved for all sorted populations. PBMCs were separated immediately by Lymphoprep density gradient centrifugation and were stained directly, without being cultured. So that batch effects would be minimized, each experiment stained and sorted samples in pairs, pairing one healthy donor with one patient.

The High Capacity cDNA Reverse Transcription Kit was used to reverse transcribe all of the isolated RNA, meaning that expressed TCRB transcripts were what got sequenced. Naive, central memory and regulatory T cell samples underwent deep immunoSEQ sequencing, averaging roughly 3.4 million total reads per sample. Sorted cells were lysed in RLT buffer and RNA was extracted with DNase-treated RNeasy Micro or Mini kits, depending on cell number. To prevent cross-contamination, each cell subset was processed individually, whereas patient and healthy donor samples were processed jointly. The immunoSEQ multiplex PCR was used to amplify TCRB sequences from cDNA, yielding 87-bp fragments that span the CDR3 region. Sequencing of the amplicons was done on the Illumina HiSeq platform. As for how the authors treated the data: PCR bias was corrected computationally using synthetic template baselines, and reads within Hamming distance 2 were collapsed, with unmergeable singletons discarded. Reads were aligned against IMGT to assign V, D and J genes, CDR3 length and insertions or deletions at six rearrangement sites. Within each subset, clonotype counts were normalized to sorted cell number, after which true diversity and Gini coefficients were computed with the tcR R package. Repertoire sharing was quantified using the overlap coefficient calculated on TCRB nucleotide sequences. Out-of-frame TCRB sequences from naive cells were analyzed as a proxy for the pre-selection repertoire. TCRdb took over this immuneACCESS table, retaining in-frame rearrangements with V and J assigned. Such tables are incomplete; in checked studies, under half of the missing clones stem from an unresolved V gene, and the remainder is unexplained. That table supplies the V and J calls and clone size; D and trimming were determined from the DNA. Here the sample has roughly 610,000 clones; about 16% occur a single time. The top ten clones comprise around 0.095% of the sample.

Paper-wide results and their limitations: A moderate but significant shortening of TCRB CDR3 length was observed in type 1 diabetes patients in all four CD4+ subsets. HLA sub-analyses involved small numbers of individuals, so any influence of HLA type on TCRB rearrangement remained unresolved. At VDJ recombination sites, patients with type 1 diabetes made fewer insertions and deleted more nucleotides, a pattern implying thymic rearrangement abnormalities. The naive, central memory and regulatory TCRB repertoires appeared to resemble one another more closely among patients than among healthy donors. Shorter templates might be favored by PCR, yet because patient and control samples were amplified and corrected together, any such skew would affect both groups equally. Because cDNA was sequenced instead of genomic DNA, highly expressing activated cells could be over-represented, though the groups showed no difference in activation or CD3 levels.

The sequence was obtained from a man in his late teens or twenties in good health. The specimen sequenced was naive CD4+ T cells from blood. What the cell subset or site label conveys for this sample: true naive CD4+ T cells. The V and J genes are TRBV11-2 and TRBJ2-7, with the D gene too uncertain to name. Here the CDR3 is given as CASSFRGYEQYF. The DNA reads as follows: TGTGCCAGCAGCTTCCGCGGCTACGAGCAGTACTTC. The entire variable domain, with the stretches around the CDR3 drawn from the reference TRBV11-2 and TRBJ2-7 proteins, is EAGVAQSPRYKIIEKRQSVAFWCNPISGHATLYWYQQILGQGPKLLIQFQNNGVVDDSQLPKDRFSAERLKGVDSTLKIQPAKLEDSAVYLCASSFRGYEQYFGPGTRLTVT.